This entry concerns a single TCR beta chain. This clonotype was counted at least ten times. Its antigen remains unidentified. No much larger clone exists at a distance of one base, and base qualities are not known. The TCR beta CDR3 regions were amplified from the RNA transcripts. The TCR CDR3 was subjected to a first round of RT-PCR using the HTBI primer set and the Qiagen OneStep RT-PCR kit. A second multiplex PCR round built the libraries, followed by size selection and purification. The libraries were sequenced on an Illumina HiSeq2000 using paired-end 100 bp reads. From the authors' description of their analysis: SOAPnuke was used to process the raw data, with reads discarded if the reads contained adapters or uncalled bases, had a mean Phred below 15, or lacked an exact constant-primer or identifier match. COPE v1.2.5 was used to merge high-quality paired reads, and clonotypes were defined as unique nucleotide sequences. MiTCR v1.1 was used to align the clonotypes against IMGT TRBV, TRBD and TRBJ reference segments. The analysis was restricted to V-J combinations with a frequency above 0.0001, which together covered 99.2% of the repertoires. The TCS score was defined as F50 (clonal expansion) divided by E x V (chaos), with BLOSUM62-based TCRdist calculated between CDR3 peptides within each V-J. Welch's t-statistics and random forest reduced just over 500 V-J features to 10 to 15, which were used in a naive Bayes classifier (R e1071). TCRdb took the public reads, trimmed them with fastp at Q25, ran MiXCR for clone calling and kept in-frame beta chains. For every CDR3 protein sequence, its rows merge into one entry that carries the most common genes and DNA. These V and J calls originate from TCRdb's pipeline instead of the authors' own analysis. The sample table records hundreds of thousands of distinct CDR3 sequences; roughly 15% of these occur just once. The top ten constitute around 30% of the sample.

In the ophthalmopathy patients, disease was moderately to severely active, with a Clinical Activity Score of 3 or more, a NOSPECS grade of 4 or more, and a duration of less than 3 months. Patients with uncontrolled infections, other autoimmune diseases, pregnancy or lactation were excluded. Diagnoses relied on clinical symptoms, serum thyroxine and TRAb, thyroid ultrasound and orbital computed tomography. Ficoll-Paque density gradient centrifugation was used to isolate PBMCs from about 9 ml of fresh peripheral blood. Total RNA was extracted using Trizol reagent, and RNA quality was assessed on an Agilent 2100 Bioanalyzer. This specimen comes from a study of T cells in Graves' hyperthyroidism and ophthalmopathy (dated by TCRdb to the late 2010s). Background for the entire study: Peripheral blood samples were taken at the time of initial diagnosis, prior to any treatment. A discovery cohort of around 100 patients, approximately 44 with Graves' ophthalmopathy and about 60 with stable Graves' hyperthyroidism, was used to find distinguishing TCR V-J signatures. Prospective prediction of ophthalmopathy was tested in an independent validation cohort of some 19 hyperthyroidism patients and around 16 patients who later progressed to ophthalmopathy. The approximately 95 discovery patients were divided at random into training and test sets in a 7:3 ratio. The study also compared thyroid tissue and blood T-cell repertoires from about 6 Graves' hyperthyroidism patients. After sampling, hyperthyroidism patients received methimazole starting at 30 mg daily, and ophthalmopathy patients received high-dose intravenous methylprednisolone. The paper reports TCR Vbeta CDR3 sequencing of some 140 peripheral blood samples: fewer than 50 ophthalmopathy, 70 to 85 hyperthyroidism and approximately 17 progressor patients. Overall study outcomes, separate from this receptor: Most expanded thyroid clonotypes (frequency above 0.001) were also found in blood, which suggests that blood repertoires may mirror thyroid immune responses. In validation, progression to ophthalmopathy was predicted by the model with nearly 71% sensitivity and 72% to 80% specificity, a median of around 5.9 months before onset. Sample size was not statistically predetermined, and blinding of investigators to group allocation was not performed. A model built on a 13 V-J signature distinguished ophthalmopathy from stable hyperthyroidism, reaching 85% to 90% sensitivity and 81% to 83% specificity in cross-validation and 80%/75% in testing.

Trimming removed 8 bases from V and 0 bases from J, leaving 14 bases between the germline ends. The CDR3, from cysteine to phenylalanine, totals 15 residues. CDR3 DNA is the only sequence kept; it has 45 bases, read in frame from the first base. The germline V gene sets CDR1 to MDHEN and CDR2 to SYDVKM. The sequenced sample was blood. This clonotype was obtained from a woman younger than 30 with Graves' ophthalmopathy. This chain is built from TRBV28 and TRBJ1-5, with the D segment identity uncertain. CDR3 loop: CASRGTAHSNQPQHF. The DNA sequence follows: TGTGCCAGCCGTGGAACAGCACATAGCAATCAGCCCCAGCATTTT.